This T cell receptor (beta chain) was identified during a study of CD8 T cells in ankylosing spondylitis. CDR3 size: 14 residues. V was clipped by 0 bases and J by 1 base, with 4 bases between them. Germline CDR1 reads SGHRS; CDR2 reads YFSETQ. This clonotype has at least ten counts. Its antigen remains unknown. A quantitative 5'-RACE method, one with molecular barcodes, was used to make TCR beta libraries. TCRdb re-analysed the 5' RACE reads in MiXCR, keeping a single row per CDR3 protein. The sample lists fewer than 250,000 distinct CDR3 sequences, approximately 10% seen once, with around 3% in the top ten. Study conclusions and caveats: Reported data indicate significant enrichment of disease-linked clones within matched ankylosing spondylitis synovial fluid. Typical of ankylosing spondylitis blood, it appeared, was a TCR beta motif of several highly homologous variants. With a CD8+ phenotype, disease-linked clones were relatively rare in peripheral blood.

This rearrangement joins TRBV5-1 to TRBJ2-2; the D is unclear. This receptor was taken from a male donor with ankylosing spondylitis or in good health (not recorded which). The material sequenced was blood, either unsorted or a sorted T cell fraction (not recorded which). The CDR3, as DNA: TGCGCCAGCAGCTTGGTCCTGAACACCGGGGAGCTGTTTTTT. It yields the protein CASSLVLNTGELFF.